This T cell receptor beta chain stems from a study of cytomegalovirus exposure and HLA in healthy donors. Study details: The approximately 710 first-cohort repertoires and the 95 to 150 validation repertoires shared the same platform, a later analysis reported.

Notes on the study in general: According to the study, approximately 150 TCR beta chains were cytomegalovirus-associated. First-cohort TCR clusters tended to co-occur in the 130 or so validation repertoires, a later analysis found. While the bulk of TCR sequences proved rare, some public TCRs turned up in many donors.

The data were produced by immunoSEQ multiplex PCR, yet TCRdb's version contains in-frame clones alone and is incomplete. The table includes 150,000 to 200,000 clones, about 88% detected once. Notes on this clone: Its antigen is as yet unknown.

The length of the CDR3 is 17 residues. Germline V gene data show CDR1 as SGHTA and CDR2 as FQGTGA. The ends lost 5 bases at V and 5 bases at J; junction bases unmatched: 14. This rearrangement joins TRBV7-3 to TRBJ2-3, with 9 nucleotides matching TRBD2. Sequencing input: PBMCs. This TCR was sampled from a young woman in good health and CMV-seronegative. CDR3 residues: CASSLRGAGGLGDTQYF. The CDR3 nucleotides read TGTGCCAGCAGCCTAAGGGGTGCGGGGGGGCTGGGAGATACGCAGTATTTT.